This paragraph covers one T cell receptor beta chain sequence. This sample is part of a study of blood T cell repertoires in COVID-19. Sequenced by immunoSEQ multiplex PCR; TCRdb stores in-frame clones only, minus some. Of 25,000 to 35,000 clones listed, roughly 89% are singletons. This CDR3 spans 15 amino acids. Germline assignment: CDR1 SNHLY and CDR2 FYNNEI. V shed 4 bases and J 2 bases; nucleotides not matched to a gene: 5. V gene TRBV2 combines with J gene TRBJ1-5; 7 bases fit TRBD1. The clonotype comes from a man older than 75 with acute or convalescent COVID-19. Sequencing used peripheral blood. DNA of the CDR3: TGTGCCAGCAGTGGACAGGGTGGGGGCAATCAGCCCCAGCATTTT. Protein product: CASSGQGGGNQPQHF.